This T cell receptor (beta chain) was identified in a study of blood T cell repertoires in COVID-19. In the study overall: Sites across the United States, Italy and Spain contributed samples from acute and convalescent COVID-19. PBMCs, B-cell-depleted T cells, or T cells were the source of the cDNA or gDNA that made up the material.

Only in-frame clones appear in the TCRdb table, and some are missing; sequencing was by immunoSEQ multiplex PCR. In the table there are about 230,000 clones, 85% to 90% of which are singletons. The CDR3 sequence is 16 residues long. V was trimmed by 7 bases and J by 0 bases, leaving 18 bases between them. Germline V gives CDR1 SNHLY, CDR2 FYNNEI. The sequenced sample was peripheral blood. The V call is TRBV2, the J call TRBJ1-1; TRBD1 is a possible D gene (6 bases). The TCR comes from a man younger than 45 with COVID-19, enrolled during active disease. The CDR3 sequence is CASIRILDSMNTEAFF. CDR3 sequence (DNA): TGTGCCAGCATCAGGATACTGGACAGCATGAACACTGAAGCTTTCTTT.